These 17 T cell receptor beta chains originate from one sample sequenced in a study of shared clonotypes between healthy human individuals. Assay: immunoSEQ multiplex PCR; the TCRdb copy retains only in-frame clones and omits some. The sample holds about 580,000 clones, roughly 98% seen once. Selected positively for CCR7 and CD45RO-negative, naive CD8 cells excluded terminally differentiated effector memory CD45RA+ cells. Sequencing was carried out using naive CD8+ T cells sorted from blood. The receptors were gathered from a man younger than 40 in good health.

As for this clone: In the same sample, other DNA sequences code for this CDR3. V usage is TRBV4-1 and J usage is TRBJ2-1; D might be TRBD2 (6 bases). CDR1 is MGHRA and CDR2 is YSYEKL in the germline V gene. Trimming stripped 3 bases from V and 6 bases from J, with 6 bases between. The CDR3 spans 12 residues. In DNA form, the CDR3 reads TGCGCCAGCAGCCAGGGGGGCAATGAGCAGTTCTTC. It yields the protein CASSQGGNEQFF.

The V gene is TRBV11-2, the J gene TRBJ2-7, with a tentative D call TRBD2 (6 bases). V lost 3 bases, J lost 3 bases, and 12 bases lay in between. There are 14 residues in the CDR3. The germline gives CDR1 SGHAT, CDR2 FQNNGV. The CDR3 spells CASSFGTRDYEQYF. The DNA of the CDR3 is TGTGCCAGCAGCTTCGGGACGCGGGACTACGAGCAGTACTTC.

The genes are TRBV29-1 and TRBJ1-5; D gene unclear. Trimming stripped 4 bases from V and 3 bases from J, with 10 bases between. This CDR3 comprises 13 residues. Germline V gene lookup returns CDR1 SQVTM and CDR2 ANQGSEA. CDR3 region: CSVADGLNQPQHF. The CDR3 bases are TGCAGCGTTGCCGACGGACTCAATCAGCCCCAGCATTTT.

CDR3 sequence: CSVEWGTDTQYF. Written as DNA, the CDR3 is TGCAGCGTTGAGTGGGGCACAGATACGCAGTATTTT. This chain joins TRBV29-1 and TRBJ2-3; no clear D gene. The CDR3 is made up of 12 amino acids. Germline CDR1 and CDR2: SQVTM and ANQGSEA. V gave up 3 bases and J gave up 1 base, with 5 bases separating them.

The V gene is TRBV7-9, the J gene TRBJ1-4; tentative D call: TRBD1 (6 bases). CDR1 SEHNR and CDR2 FQNEAQ come from the germline V gene (reference sequence). There are 14 residues in the CDR3. V was pared by 3 bases and J by 4 bases, with 9 bases between. In nucleotides, the CDR3 is TGTGCCAGCAGCTTCACAGGGAGTAATGAAAAACTGTTTTTT. Encoded protein: CASSFTGSNEKLFF. Supplemented by reference TRBV7-9 and TRBJ1-4, the full variable domain reads DTGVSQNPRHKITKRGQNVTFRCDPISEHNRLYWYRQTLGQGPEFLTYFQNEAQLEKSRLLSDRFSAERPKGSFSTLEIQRTEQGDSAMYLCASSFTGSNEKLFFGSGTQLSVL.

In DNA form, the CDR3 reads TGTGCCAGCAGTGAAGAATTCAGGAGGGATGAGCAGTTCTTC. The encoded protein is CASSEEFRRDEQFF. This chain links TRBV2 with TRBJ2-1, with TRBD2 as a possible D gene (6 bases). The CDR3 covers 14 residues. Trimming removed 1 base at V and 8 bases at J, with 12 bases between. Germline V lookup: CDR1 SNHLY, CDR2 FYNNEI.

The V gene is TRBV28, the J gene TRBJ1-1, with D possibly TRBD1 on 5 matching bases. Trimming left V 5 bases short and J 4 bases short, with 8 bases between. This CDR3 comprises 12 residues. Germline V lookup: CDR1 MDHEN, CDR2 SYDVKM. CDR3 in DNA: TGTGCCAGCAGTGATGACAGCACTGAAGCTTTCTTT. Translating gives CASSDDSTEAFF.

The gene calls are TRBV28 and TRBJ2-7, with D perhaps given as TRBD1 or TRBD2 (5 bases each). CDR1 and CDR2 from the germline V gene are MDHEN and SYDVKM. This CDR3 contains 12 residues. V dropped 7 bases and J dropped 5 bases, with 12 bases sitting between them. The CDR3 spells CASTMVGDEQYF. The CDR3 DNA follows: TGTGCCAGCACAATGGTGGGGGACGAGCAGTACTTC. Combining the CDR3 with reference TRBV28 and TRBJ2-7 gives the whole variable domain DVKVTQSSRYLVKRTGEKVFLECVQDMDHENMFWYRQDPGLGLRLIYFSYDVKMKEKGDIPEGYSVSREKKERFSLILESASTNQTSMYLCASTMVGDEQYFGPGTRLTVT.

Points on this clone: The identical CDR3 is also encoded by other nucleotide sequences in the sample. The rearrangement uses TRBV13 and TRBJ2-7, with D uncertain. This CDR3 contains 12 residues. V shed 1 base and J shed 3 bases, with 4 bases lying between them. CDR1 and CDR2 from the germline V gene are PRHDT and FYEKMQ (reference sequence). CDR3 region: CASSLAGYEQYF. CDR3 coding DNA: TGTGCCAGCAGCTTAGCCGGCTACGAGCAGTACTTC. Supplemented by reference TRBV13 and TRBJ2-7, the full variable domain reads AAGVIQSPRHLIKEKRETATLKCYPIPRHDTVYWYQQGPGQDPQFLISFYEKMQSDKGSIPDRFSAQQFSDYHSELNMSSLELGDSALYFCASSLAGYEQYFGPGTRLTVT.

J is TRBJ1-2 and V is TRBV5-5; tentative D call: TRBD1 (6 bases). CDR1 is SGHKS, CDR2 YYEKEE, per germline (reference sequence). The V end was cut by 4 bases, the J end by 5 bases, with 18 bases between. The length of the CDR3 is 15 residues. Here the CDR3 reads CASSPTGTQSYGYTF. The CDR3 region has the DNA TGTGCCAGCAGCCCTACAGGGACCCAAAGTTATGGCTACACCTTC.

The chain uses TRBV7-9 and TRBJ2-1; D might be TRBD2 (6 bases). The germline V gene has CDR1 SEHNR and CDR2 FQNEAQ (reference sequence). Trimming took 5 bases from V and 2 from J, leaving 13 bases between them. This CDR3 is built from 15 residues. The CDR3 DNA reads TGTGCCAGCAGCCTACGGGAGACCCCCTACAATGAGCAGTTCTTC. Translating gives CASSLRETPYNEQFF.

As regards this clone: The junction departs from germline at one end; a sequencing error may be responsible. The V call is TRBV27, the J call TRBJ2-1; no clear D gene. Germline lookup yields CDR1 MNHEY and CDR2 SMNVEV (reference sequence). CDR3 length: 15 amino acids. The CDR3: CASCLISAVGNEQFF. For the CDR3, the DNA is TGTGCCAGCTGTTTAATATCAGCCGTCGGGAATGAGCAGTTCTTC.

The DNA for the CDR3 is TGCGCCAGCAGCTTGGTTCAGGGCTATGGCTACACCTTC. This translates into CASSLVQGYGYTF. V usage is TRBV5-1 and J usage is TRBJ1-2; the D gene is possibly TRBD1 (5 bases). Germline V gene sequence: CDR1 SGHRS, CDR2 YFSETQ. This CDR3 is 13 amino acids long. Trimming shortened V by 0 bases and J by 4 bases, and 7 bases separated the two germline ends.

The rearrangement links TRBV19 to TRBJ2-7; possibly TRBD2 for D (6 bases). The CDR3 consists of 11 residues. CDR1 is LNHDA and CDR2 is SQIVND in the germline V gene (reference sequence). Between the trimmed V and J ends, which lost 10 bases and 6 bases, there was a span of 13 bases. The CDR3 nucleotides are TGTGCCACTTTGTGGAGGGGCGAGCAGTACTTC. It translates to CATLWRGEQYF.

V gene TRBV7-6 combines with J gene TRBJ2-5; D remains ambiguous. The CDR3 runs to 10 residues. V lost 5 bases, J lost 4 bases, and 2 bases lay in between. Per the germline V gene, CDR1 is SGHVS and CDR2 is FNYEAQ. The CDR3: CASSGETQYF. CDR3 coding DNA: TGTGCCAGCAGCGGAGAGACCCAGTACTTC.

This sequence joins TRBV7-8 and TRBJ1-1; D remains ambiguous. Germline CDR1 and CDR2: SGHVS and FQNEAQ. The CDR3 is 12 amino acids. V was pared by 2 bases and J by 5 bases, with 6 bases between. In DNA form, the CDR3 reads TGTGCCAGCAGCTTATGGTCGACTGAAGCTTTCTTT. Protein: CASSLWSTEAFF.

The chain uses TRBV19 and TRBJ2-1; 8 bases are shared with TRBD1. Germline assignment: CDR1 LNHDA and CDR2 SQIVND (reference sequence). V dropped 3 bases and J dropped 9; count of bases not matched to a gene: 7. CDR3 length: 14 residues. As DNA, the CDR3 is TGTGCCAGTAGTATCTTACAGGGGGGTGGTGAGCAGTTCTTC. Its protein product is CASSILQGGGEQFF. The variable domain in full, with the rest retrieved from reference TRBV19 and TRBJ2-1, is DGGITQSPKYLFRKEGQNVTLSCEQNLNHDAMYWYRQDPGQGLRLIYYSQIVNDFQKGDIAEGYSVSREKKESFPLTVTSAQKNPTAFYLCASSILQGGGEQFFGPGTRLTVL.